The next 5 T cell receptor beta chains were all read from a single sample in a study of T cells in Graves' hyperthyroidism and ophthalmopathy. It was RNA transcripts that yielded the amplified TCR beta CDR3 regions. RT-PCR in the first round (using the HTBI primer set) targeted the TCR CDR3. TCRdb reprocessed the multiplex PCR reads via MiXCR and lists one record per CDR3 protein. The sample has some 320,000 distinct CDR3 sequences; roughly an eighth are singletons. Sequencing input: blood. These receptors were collected from a woman aged 35 to 49 with Graves' ophthalmopathy.

This clonotype was seen at least ten times. The chain employs TRBV7-9 and TRBJ1-2; D might be TRBD1 (6 bases). Trimming left V 2 bases short and J 6 bases short, with 13 bases between. CDR1 and CDR2 (germline): SEHNR, FQNEAQ (reference sequence). CDR3 length: 14 residues. CDR3 coding DNA: TGTGCCAGCAGCTTACTCGGGGGCGCGGATGGCTACACCTTC. This gives the protein CASSLLGGADGYTF. Based on the CDR3 plus reference TRBV7-9 and TRBJ1-2, the full variable domain is DTGVSQNPRHKITKRGQNVTFRCDPISEHNRLYWYRQTLGQGPEFLTYFQNEAQLEKSRLLSDRFSAERPKGSFSTLEIQRTEQGDSAMYLCASSLLGGADGYTFGSGTRLTVV.

This clonotype was seen repeatedly, ten times or more. V gene TRBV28 combines with J gene TRBJ2-7; D gene ambiguous. The CDR3 runs to 15 residues. The germline CDR1 and CDR2 sequences are MDHEN and SYDVKM. Trimming took off 1 base at V and 0 bases at J, with 10 bases between the two ends. CDR3 residues: CASSLLTDLSYEQYF. In DNA form, the CDR3 reads TGTGCCAGCAGTTTATTAACGGACCTCTCCTACGAGCAGTACTTC. Using reference TRBV28 and TRBJ2-7 for the parts outside the CDR3, the full variable domain is DVKVTQSSRYLVKRTGEKVFLECVQDMDHENMFWYRQDPGLGLRLIYFSYDVKMKEKGDIPEGYSVSREKKERFSLILESASTNQTSMYLCASSLLTDLSYEQYFGPGTRLTVT.

This clonotype was observed at least ten times. V is TRBV20-1 and J is TRBJ2-7; perhaps TRBD1 as D (5 bases). Germline V gene sequence: CDR1 DFQATT, CDR2 SNEGSKA (reference sequence). The germline V and J ends were trimmed by 4 bases and 0 bases, with 7 bases remaining between them. The CDR3 loop spans 12 amino acids. Here the CDR3 DNA reads TGCAGTGCTACAGGGTACTCCTACGAGCAGTACTTC. It specifies CSATGYSYEQYF.

This clonotype was picked up many times. The chain joins TRBV12-3 or TRBV12-4 to TRBJ2-2, with no clear D. The CDR3 has 15 residues. Between the trimmed V and J ends, which lost 1 base and 4 bases, there was a span of 10 bases. The CDR3 spells CASSLGVGGTGELFF. CDR3 in DNA: TGTGCCAGCAGTTTAGGGGTAGGCGGCACCGGGGAGCTGTTTTTT.

This clonotype was counted at least ten times. The rearrangement uses TRBV3-1 and TRBJ1-5, with 11 bases matching TRBD1. CDR1 is LGHDT, CDR2 YNNKEL, per germline (reference sequence). The V gene end was trimmed by 0 bases and the J gene end by 4 bases; junction bases not matched to a gene: 2. The CDR3 runs 16 residues. The CDR3 sequence is CASSQDGTGGNQPQHF. CDR3 bases: TGTGCCAGCAGCCAAGATGGGACAGGGGGTAATCAGCCCCAGCATTTT.